This is a list of T cell receptor beta chains from one sample in a study of T cell repertoires in cytomegalovirus infection. TCRdb re-analysed the reads in MiXCR, keeping a single row per CDR3 protein. This table holds some 300,000 distinct CDR3 sequences, about an eighth found once. Sequenced material: PBMCs. These TCRs come from a human donor in good health (CMV status not recorded). Some clones in this sample may be carry-over from other donors' samples. Each CDR3 is given with its conserved first and last residue. The D gene is left open where the match is weak. Clone size is stated in some rows and not others, as once, few, many or a class when expanded.

v_gene	d_gene	j_gene	abundance	CDR3aa	CDR3nt
TRBV5-7	-	TRBJ2-1	many	CASSLAPGGRETTGEQFF	TGTGCCAGCAGCTTGGCGCCCGGGGGACGGGAGACTACTGGTGAGCAGTTCTTC
TRBV20-1	TRBD2	TRBJ2-1	once	CSAIARLAGAVDEQFF	TGCAGTGCTATCGCCAGACTAGCGGGAGCCGTTGATGAGCAGTTCTTC
TRBV27	-	TRBJ1-2	many	CASSQGPPMGYGYTF	TGTGCCAGCAGTCAGGGGCCACCGATGGGCTATGGCTACACCTTC
TRBV20-1	TRBD1	TRBJ1-1	-	CSARDLRTGTTEAFF	TGCAGTGCTAGAGATCTGAGGACAGGGACCACTGAAGCTTTCTTT
TRBV6-2/TRBV6-3	TRBD1	TRBJ2-7	many	CASRQTGEYEQYF	TGTGCCAGCAGACAAACAGGGGAATACGAGCAGTACTTC
TRBV29-1	-	TRBJ2-6	-	CSVTVIGANVLTF	TGCAGCGTAACAGTGATTGGGGCCAACGTCCTGACTTTC
TRBV7-9	-	TRBJ2-7	many	CASSSGPTLSYEQYF	TGTGCCAGCAGCTCAGGACCGACGCTATCCTACGAGCAGTACTTC
TRBV7-9	-	TRBJ1-4	many	CASSLGNLVSDEKLFF	TGTGCCAGCAGCTTGGGAAATTTGGTTTCGGATGAAAAACTGTTTTTT
TRBV5-4	TRBD2	TRBJ2-7	few	CASSPAKVAGIYEQYF	TGTGCCAGCAGCCCGGCGAAGGTAGCGGGAATCTACGAGCAGTACTTC
TRBV6-1	TRBD2	TRBJ2-1	-	CASSPGGLAGGYNEQFF	TGTGCCAGCAGCCCTGGGGGGCTAGCGGGAGGGTACAATGAGCAGTTCTTC
TRBV20-1	TRBD1	TRBJ2-2	few	CSADPGQGAAGELFF	TGCAGTGCGGACCCGGGACAGGGGGCCGCCGGGGAGCTGTTTTTT
TRBV10-2	TRBD1	TRBJ1-2	few	CASSLDREQSDGYTF	TGCGCCAGCAGCCTAGACAGGGAGCAGTCGGATGGCTACACCTTC
TRBV12-3/TRBV12-4	TRBD2	TRBJ2-1	many	CASSLDGTSFEQFF	TGTGCCAGCAGTTTGGATGGGACTAGCTTTGAGCAGTTCTTC
TRBV2	-	TRBJ2-1	few	CASSEAGAHYIDEQFF	TGTGCCAGCAGTGAAGCGGGGGCCCACTATATCGATGAGCAGTTCTTC
TRBV18	TRBD2	TRBJ2-3	few	CASSAGTSGRGTDTQYF	TGTGCCAGCTCAGCCGGGACTAGCGGGAGGGGCACAGATACGCAGTATTTT
TRBV7-2	-	TRBJ1-1	many	CASSRDLRTEAFF	TGTGCCAGCAGCCGGGACTTGAGGACTGAAGCTTTCTTT
TRBV11-2	-	TRBJ1-5	-	CASSLAGREQPQHF	TGTGCCAGCAGCTTGGCAGGGAGGGAACAGCCCCAGCATTTT
TRBV7-2	-	TRBJ2-7	many	CASSLVWDGAYEQYF	TGTGCCAGCAGCTTAGTTTGGGACGGAGCCTACGAGCAGTACTTC
TRBV20-1	-	TRBJ1-6	-	CSARVNQPGSPLHF	TGCAGTGCTAGAGTGAATCAGCCGGGGTCACCCCTCCACTTT
TRBV15	-	TRBJ2-6	-	CATSRDPLAALGRANVLTF	TGTGCCACCAGCAGAGATCCACTAGCCGCCCTCGGGAGGGCCAACGTCCTGACTTTC
TRBV7-3	TRBD2	TRBJ2-3	-	CASSLTAGVTDTQYF	TGTGCCAGCAGCTTAACAGCGGGAGTCACAGATACGCAGTATTTT
TRBV6-2/TRBV6-3	TRBD1	TRBJ2-7	few	CASSLDRGRSYEQYF	TGTGCCAGCAGCCTGGACAGGGGGCGATCCTACGAGCAGTACTTC